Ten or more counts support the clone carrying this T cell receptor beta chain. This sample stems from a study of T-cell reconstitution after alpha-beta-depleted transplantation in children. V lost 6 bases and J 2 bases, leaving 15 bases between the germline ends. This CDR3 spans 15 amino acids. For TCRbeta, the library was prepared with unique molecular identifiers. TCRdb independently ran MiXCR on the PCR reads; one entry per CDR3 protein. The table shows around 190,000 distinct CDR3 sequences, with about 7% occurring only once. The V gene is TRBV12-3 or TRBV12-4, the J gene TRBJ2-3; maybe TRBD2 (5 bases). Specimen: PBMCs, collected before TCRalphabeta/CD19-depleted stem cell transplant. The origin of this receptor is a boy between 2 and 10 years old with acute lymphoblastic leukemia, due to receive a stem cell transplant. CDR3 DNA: TGTGCCAGCAGGGGTCAAGCGGTCGCCACAGATACGCAGTATTTT. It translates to CASRGQAVATDTQYF.